This T cell receptor (beta chain) was identified in a study of graft-versus-host responses after intestinal transplantation. For this clone: Its specificity is not known.

Trimming stripped 1 base from V and 5 bases from J, with 15 bases between. The CDR3 runs 15 residues. Germline CDR1 SGHNT, CDR2 YYREEE (reference sequence). Only in-frame clones appear in the TCRdb table, and some are missing; sequencing was by immunoSEQ multiplex PCR. The data show around 97,000 clones, with 90% to 95% seen just once and 1.2% held by the top ten. Material: unstimulated CD8+ T cells sorted from spleen or lymph node cells, obtained before intestinal transplant. J is TRBJ1-1 and V is TRBV5-4, with a possible D match to TRBD1 (6 bases). The source is a human donor who received an intestinal transplant. CDR3 residues: CASSLLGGPRTEAFF. DNA of the CDR3: TGTGCCAGCAGCTTGCTAGGGGGACCGAGAACTGAAGCTTTCTTT.